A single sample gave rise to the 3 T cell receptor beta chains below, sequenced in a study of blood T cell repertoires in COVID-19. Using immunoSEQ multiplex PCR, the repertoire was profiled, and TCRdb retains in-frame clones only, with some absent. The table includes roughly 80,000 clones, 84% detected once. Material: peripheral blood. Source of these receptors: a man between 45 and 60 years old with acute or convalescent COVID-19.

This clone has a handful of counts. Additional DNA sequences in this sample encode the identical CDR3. CDR3 region: CASSLRTGPYEQYF. The DNA of the CDR3 is TGTGCCAGCAGTCTAAGGACAGGACCCTACGAGCAGTACTTC. This chain joins TRBV27 and TRBJ2-7; TRBD1 matches 7 bases. The germline V gene encodes CDR1 MNHEY and CDR2 SMNVEV (reference sequence). This CDR3 contains 14 residues. The V gene end was trimmed by 5 bases and the J gene end by 2 bases; junction bases not matched to a gene: 6.

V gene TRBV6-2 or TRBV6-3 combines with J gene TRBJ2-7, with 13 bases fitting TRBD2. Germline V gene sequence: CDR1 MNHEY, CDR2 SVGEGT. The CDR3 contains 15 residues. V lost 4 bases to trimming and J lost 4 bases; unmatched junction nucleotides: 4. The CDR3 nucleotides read TGTGCCAGCAGTTCATGGACTAGCGGGAGATACGAGCAGTACTTC. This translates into CASSSWTSGRYEQYF.

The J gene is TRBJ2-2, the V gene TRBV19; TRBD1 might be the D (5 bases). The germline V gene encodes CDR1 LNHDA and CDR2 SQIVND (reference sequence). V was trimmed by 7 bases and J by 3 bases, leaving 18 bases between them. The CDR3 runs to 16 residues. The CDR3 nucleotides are TGTGCCAGTAATTCCCGGACAACAGGTTACACCGGGGAGCTGTTTTTT. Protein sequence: CASNSRTTGYTGELFF. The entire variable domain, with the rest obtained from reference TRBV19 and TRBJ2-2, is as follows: DGGITQSPKYLFRKEGQNVTLSCEQNLNHDAMYWYRQDPGQGLRLIYYSQIVNDFQKGDIAEGYSVSREKKESFPLTVTSAQKNPTAFYLCASNSRTTGYTGELFFGEGSRLTVL.